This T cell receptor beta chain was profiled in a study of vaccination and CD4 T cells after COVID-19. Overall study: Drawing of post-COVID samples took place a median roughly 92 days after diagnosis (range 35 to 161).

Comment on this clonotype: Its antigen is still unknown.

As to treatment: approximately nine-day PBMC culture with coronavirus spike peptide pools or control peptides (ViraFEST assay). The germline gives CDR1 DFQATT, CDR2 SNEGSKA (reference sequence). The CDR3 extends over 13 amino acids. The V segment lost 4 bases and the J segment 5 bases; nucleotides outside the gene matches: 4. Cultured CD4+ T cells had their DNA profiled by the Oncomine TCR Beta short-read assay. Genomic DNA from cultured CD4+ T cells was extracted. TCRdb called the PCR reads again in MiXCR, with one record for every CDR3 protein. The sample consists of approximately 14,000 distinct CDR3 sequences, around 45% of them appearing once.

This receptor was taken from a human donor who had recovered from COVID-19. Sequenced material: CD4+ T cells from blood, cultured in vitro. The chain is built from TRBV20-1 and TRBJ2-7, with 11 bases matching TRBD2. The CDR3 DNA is TGCAGTGCTACCAGACTAGCGGGGAACGAGCAGTACTTC. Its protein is CSATRLAGNEQYF.